This T cell receptor (beta chain) appears in the sequencing data of a study of T-cell memory formation after mild COVID-19. TCRdb re-called the 5' RACE reads through MiXCR, storing one row per CDR3 protein. The table has approximately 240,000 distinct CDR3 sequences, approximately 16% seen once. The CDR3 is made up of 13 amino acids. Germline V lookup: CDR1 LGHNA, CDR2 YNFKEQ. V shed 0 bases and J shed 3 bases, with 6 bases lying between them. V and J are TRBV4-2 and TRBJ2-7; D ambiguous. The TCR sequence derives from a man between 18 and 35 years old who had mild COVID-19 (a few samples of this study predate the infection). Cell type and time point are not known. Sequenced input: PBMCs or a T cell subset sorted from them (not recorded which). The CDR3 DNA follows: TGTGCCAGCAGCCAAGAAAAGGACTACGAGCAGTACTTC. It yields the protein CASSQEKDYEQYF.